The source of this T cell receptor beta chain is a study of T cell responses to AZD1222 COVID-19 vaccine. Whole-study results and caveats: Seropositive at baseline were only six or seven AZD1222 recipients.

The germline V gene encodes CDR1 SGHTS and CDR2 YDEGEE. The CDR3 contains 17 residues. The junction had 7 bases not matched to a gene; V was cut back by 3 bases and J by 0 bases. Profiled with immunoSEQ multiplex PCR; TCRdb holds only in-frame clones, not every one. The repertoire holds under 200,000 clones, roughly nine tenths seen once, with approximately 2% in the top ten. A note on this clone: The antigen remains undetermined.

The gene calls are TRBV5-8 and TRBJ2-3; TRBD1 matches at 10 bases. The sample in question was peripheral blood, obtained on day 0 of AZD1222 vaccination. This clonotype was obtained from an adult in good health. The CDR3 reads CASSSGQGMVSTDTQYF. CDR3 in DNA: TGTGCCAGCAGCTCGGGACAGGGGATGGTTAGCACAGATACGCAGTATTTT.